This T cell receptor (beta chain) was captured by sequencing in a study of blood T cell repertoires in COVID-19. V was trimmed by 5 bases and J by 7 bases, leaving 12 bases between them. CDR1 SGHRS and CDR2 YFSETQ come from the germline V gene. The CDR3 totals 12 residues. Libraries were prepared by immunoSEQ multiplex PCR; TCRdb keeps only in-frame clonotypes and omits some of them. This sample yields 350,000 to 400,000 clones, of which just over 90% are seen a single time; 0.8% to 0.9% belongs to the top ten. The clonotype was recovered from a woman between 35 and 50 years old who had been exposed to COVID-19. Sequenced material: PBMCs or T cells enriched from blood (not recorded which). The chain links TRBV5-1 to TRBJ1-1, with D possibly TRBD1 on 5 matching bases. Here the CDR3 DNA reads TGCGCCAGCAGGCGGGACCGCGATGAAGCTTTCTTT. This sequence encodes CASRRDRDEAFF.